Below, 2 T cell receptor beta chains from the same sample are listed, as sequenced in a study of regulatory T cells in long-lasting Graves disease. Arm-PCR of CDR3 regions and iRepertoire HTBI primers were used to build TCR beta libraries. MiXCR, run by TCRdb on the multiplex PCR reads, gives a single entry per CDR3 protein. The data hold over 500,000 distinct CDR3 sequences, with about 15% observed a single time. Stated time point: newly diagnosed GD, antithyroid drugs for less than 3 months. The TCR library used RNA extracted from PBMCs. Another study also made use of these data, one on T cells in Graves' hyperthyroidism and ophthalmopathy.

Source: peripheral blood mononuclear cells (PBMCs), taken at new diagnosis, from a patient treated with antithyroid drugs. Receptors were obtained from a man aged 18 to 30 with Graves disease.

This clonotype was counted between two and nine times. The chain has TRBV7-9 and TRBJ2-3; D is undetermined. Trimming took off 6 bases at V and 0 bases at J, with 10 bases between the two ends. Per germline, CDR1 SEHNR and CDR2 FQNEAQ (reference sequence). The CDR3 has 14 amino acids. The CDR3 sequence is CASSRSASTDTQYF. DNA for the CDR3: TGTGCCAGCAGTAGATCGGCTAGCACAGATACGCAGTATTTT.

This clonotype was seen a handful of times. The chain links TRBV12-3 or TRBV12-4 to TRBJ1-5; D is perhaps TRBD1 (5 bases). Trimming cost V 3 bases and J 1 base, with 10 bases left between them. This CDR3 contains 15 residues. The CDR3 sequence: CASSLRQQSNQPQHF. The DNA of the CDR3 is TGTGCCAGCAGTTTGAGACAGCAGAGCAATCAGCCCCAGCATTTT.